These 26 T cell receptor beta chains share one sample of origin, sequenced in a study of STAT5B mutations in CD4+ large granular lymphocyte leukemia. Repertoires were generated with immunoSEQ multiplex PCR, while TCRdb's copy carries only in-frame clones and drops some. In the table there are 40,000 to 55,000 clones, around 82% of which are singletons. The sequencing input was CD4+ T cells from blood buffy coats. These receptor sequences come from a human donor in good health.

J is TRBJ2-1 and V is TRBV7-2; D uncertain. Per germline, CDR1 SGHTA and CDR2 FQGNSA. The CDR3 covers 14 residues. The V end was cut by 5 bases, the J end by 6 bases, with 14 bases between. CDR3 amino acids: CASSPRTGGNEQFF. Here the CDR3 DNA reads TGTGCCAGCAGCCCCCGTACCGGCGGCAATGAGCAGTTCTTC.

This chain links TRBV5-4 with TRBJ2-2; no reliable D call. This CDR3 comprises 15 residues. Germline assignment: CDR1 SGHNT and CDR2 YYREEE (reference sequence). Between the trimmed V and J ends, which lost 2 bases and 0 bases, there was a span of 8 bases. Written as DNA, the CDR3 is TGTGCCAGCAGCTTCGCCCAGACGAACACCGGGGAGCTGTTTTTT. Amino acid sequence: CASSFAQTNTGELFF.

The V gene is TRBV5-1, the J gene TRBJ2-1; 8 positions agree with TRBD2. The CDR3 totals 15 residues. Unmatched junction bases numbered 3, after V lost 4 bases and J lost 0 bases. Germline CDR1 is SGHRS and CDR2 is YFSETQ. CDR3 residues: CASSQRESSYNEQFF. In DNA form, the CDR3 reads TGCGCCAGCAGCCAGCGGGAGAGCTCCTACAATGAGCAGTTCTTC.

The V and J genes are TRBV5-6 and TRBJ2-3; D is undetermined. The CDR3 consists of 15 residues. V was shortened by 0 bases and J by 0 bases, with 8 bases between the two germline ends. Germline loops: CDR1 SGHDT, CDR2 YYEEEE. The CDR3 protein is CASSLGPLSTDTQYF. The DNA of the CDR3 is TGTGCCAGCAGCTTGGGACCGTTAAGCACAGATACGCAGTATTTT.

The rearrangement links TRBV5-1 to TRBJ1-6; D not certain. Germline V gene data show CDR1 as SGHRS and CDR2 as YFSETQ. Between the trimmed V and J ends, which lost 4 bases and 10 bases, there was a span of 15 bases. This CDR3 is 14 amino acids long. The CDR3 spells CASSPDWDRSPLHF. Written as DNA, the CDR3 is TGCGCCAGCAGCCCGGACTGGGATCGGTCACCCCTCCACTTT.

J is TRBJ1-2 and V is TRBV27; TRBD1 agrees at 7 bases. The germline CDR1 and CDR2 sequences are MNHEY and SMNVEV (reference sequence). V lost 4 bases and J lost 4; bases outside the gene matches: 3. This CDR3 has 13 amino acids. This chain's CDR3 is CASSSTGSYGYTF. CDR3 nucleotide sequence: TGTGCCAGCAGTTCGACAGGGAGCTATGGCTACACCTTC.

The chain combines TRBV7-2 with TRBJ2-7; D gene uncertain. The germline V and J ends were trimmed by 6 bases and 6 bases, with 9 bases remaining between them. Germline CDR1 SGHTA, CDR2 FQGNSA. The CDR3 extends over 11 amino acids. The CDR3: CASRHSAEQYF. CDR3 nucleotides: TGTGCCAGCAGGCACTCAGCCGAGCAGTACTTC.

V is TRBV7-2 and J is TRBJ2-5; D remains ambiguous. V was trimmed by 7 bases and J by 2 bases, leaving 11 bases between them. This CDR3 is 13 amino acids long. Germline values: CDR1 SGHTA, CDR2 FQGNSA. The CDR3 DNA sequence: TGTGCCAGCACACTCAGGATACAAGAGACCCAGTACTTC. Protein: CASTLRIQETQYF. The whole variable domain, filled in from reference TRBV7-2 and TRBJ2-5, reads GAGVSQSPSNKVTEKGKDVELRCDPISGHTALYWYRQSLGQGLEFLIYFQGNSAPDKSGLPSDRFSAERTGGSVSTLTIQRTQQEDSAVYLCASTLRIQETQYFGPGTRLLVL.

The chain joins TRBV7-2 to TRBJ1-4; D is ambiguous. This CDR3 spans 15 amino acids. Germline V gene sequence: CDR1 SGHTA, CDR2 FQGNSA. V lost 1 base and J lost 0, with 6 bases in between. The CDR3 DNA reads as TGTGCCAGCAGCTTAGTATCTGCAACTAATGAAAAACTGTTTTTT. It translates to CASSLVSATNEKLFF.

The chain has TRBV19 and TRBJ2-3, with 7 positions matching TRBD1. V was pared by 5 bases and J by 2 bases, with 7 bases of the junction left unmatched. Germline V CDR1 and CDR2: LNHDA, SQIVND (reference sequence). The CDR3 is 15 amino acids. The DNA for the CDR3 is TGTGCCAGTAGTCGGCGACAGGGCTTCACAGATACGCAGTATTTT. Its protein is CASSRRQGFTDTQYF.

The gene calls are TRBV9 and TRBJ2-5, with 7 bases aligning to TRBD1. The germline V gene encodes CDR1 SGDLS and CDR2 YYNGEE. The length of the CDR3 is 15 residues. The V and J ends lost 3 bases and 2 bases, in that order; junction bases with no gene match: 7. The CDR3 coding sequence is TGTGCCAGCAGCGCAGCCGGGACAGTACAAGAGACCCAGTACTTC. This sequence encodes CASSAAGTVQETQYF.

This clone was seen a handful of times. This chain links TRBV6-1 with TRBJ2-7; D is unclear. The CDR3 contains 12 residues. V gave up 6 bases and J gave up 0 bases, with 6 bases separating them. Germline lookup yields CDR1 MNHNS and CDR2 SASEGT. CDR3 sequence reads: CASRSVSYEQYF. The CDR3 coding sequence is TGTGCCAGCAGATCGGTCTCCTACGAGCAGTACTTC.

This clone was seen only once. This chain links TRBV5-1 with TRBJ2-2, with 12 bases that match TRBD2. Germline CDR1 reads SGHRS; CDR2 reads YFSETQ. The CDR3 is 17 residues long. J gave up 1 base and V 5 bases, and 6 bases lay outside the gene matches. CDR3 sequence reads: CASRSSGRARNTGELFF. In DNA form, the CDR3 reads TGCGCCAGCAGATCTAGCGGGAGGGCCAGGAACACCGGGGAGCTGTTTTTT.

The chain joins TRBV29-1 to TRBJ2-7, with 12 nucleotides matching TRBD2. Trimming at V came to 4 bases and at J to 0 bases, leaving 4 bases not matched to a gene. The CDR3 runs 15 residues. CDR1 is SQVTM, CDR2 ANQGSEA, per germline. The CDR3: CSVVWGLAGSYEQYF. The CDR3 DNA reads TGCAGCGTTGTTTGGGGACTAGCGGGCTCCTACGAGCAGTACTTC.

V is TRBV5-6 and J is TRBJ2-3; 12 bases fit TRBD1. The CDR3 consists of 19 residues. Germline CDR1 is SGHDT and CDR2 is YYEEEE. V shed 4 bases and J 2 bases; nucleotides not matched to a gene: 14. The CDR3 loop reads CASSATGTGGLFYTDTQYF. DNA of the CDR3: TGTGCCAGCAGCGCAACCGGGACAGGGGGCTTGTTTTACACAGATACGCAGTATTTT.

The chain employs TRBV19 and TRBJ1-5, with unresolved D. Per germline, CDR1 LNHDA and CDR2 SQIVND (reference sequence). The germline V and J ends were trimmed by 2 bases and 3 bases, with 8 bases remaining between them. The CDR3 loop spans 14 amino acids. For the CDR3, the DNA is TGTGCCAGTAGTATACGGCAGAACAATCAGCCCCAGCATTTT. Translation gives CASSIRQNNQPQHF. Variable domain in full (rest from reference TRBV19 and TRBJ1-5): DGGITQSPKYLFRKEGQNVTLSCEQNLNHDAMYWYRQDPGQGLRLIYYSQIVNDFQKGDIAEGYSVSREKKESFPLTVTSAQKNPTAFYLCASSIRQNNQPQHFGDGTRLSIL.

This chain links TRBV7-3 with TRBJ1-1, with D possibly being TRBD1 (6 bases). The V gene lost 5 bases and the J gene lost 0 bases, with 10 bases spanning the gap. In germline, CDR1 is SGHTA, CDR2 FQGTGA. The CDR3 is 14 amino acids. The CDR3 DNA is TGTGCCAGCAGCCCGGGGGCTATGAACACTGAAGCTTTCTTT. It encodes CASSPGAMNTEAFF. Full variable domain (outside the CDR3, taken from reference TRBV7-3 and TRBJ1-1): GAGVSQTPSNKVTEKGKYVELRCDPISGHTALYWYRQSLGQGPEFLIYFQGTGAADDSGLPNDRFFAVRPEGSVSTLKIQRTERGDSAVYLCASSPGAMNTEAFFGQGTRLTVV.

CDR3: CASSGPSGIQETQYF. The CDR3 DNA reads as TGTGCCAGCAGTGGACCTAGCGGGATTCAAGAGACCCAGTACTTC. V is TRBV6-1 and J is TRBJ2-5; 9 positions match TRBD2. This CDR3 contains 15 residues. After removal of 4 bases from V and 2 bases from J, the junction contained 5 bases not matched to a gene. Germline V gene lookup returns CDR1 MNHNS and CDR2 SASEGT.

This clone has only one observation. J is TRBJ2-2 and V is TRBV5-1, with D unclear. V was clipped by 1 base and J by 0 bases, with 4 bases between them. The CDR3 runs 14 residues. Germline V gives CDR1 SGHRS, CDR2 YFSETQ. CDR3 region: CASSLTANTGELFF. Here the CDR3 DNA reads TGCGCCAGCAGCTTGACAGCGAACACCGGGGAGCTGTTTTTT.

This chain uses TRBV7-9 with TRBJ1-1; perhaps TRBD1 as D (6 bases). CDR1 is SEHNR and CDR2 is FQNEAQ in the germline V gene (reference sequence). The V gene lost 2 bases and the J gene lost 4 bases, with 14 bases spanning the gap. The CDR3 consists of 15 residues. CDR3 region: CASSLSRTDRTEAFF. The CDR3, as DNA: TGTGCCAGCAGCTTAAGTAGGACAGACCGCACTGAAGCTTTCTTT.

The chain links TRBV11-2 to TRBJ2-7, with D unclear. The CDR3 contains 14 residues. Germline loops: CDR1 SGHAT, CDR2 FQNNGV. V lost 4 bases and J lost 3, with 13 bases in between. The CDR3 nucleotides read TGTGCCAGCAGCTCCCTCGCCAACTACTACGAGCAGTACTTC. It yields the protein CASSSLANYYEQYF.

The chain is built from TRBV4-2 and TRBJ1-6; maybe TRBD1 (6 bases). Per germline, CDR1 LGHNA and CDR2 YNFKEQ. There are 15 residues in the CDR3. The germline V and J ends were trimmed by 1 base and 10 bases, with 14 bases remaining between them. The CDR3 DNA follows: TGTGCCAGCAGCCAAGGGCCGGACAGCGGCTCACCCCTCCACTTT. Amino acids: CASSQGPDSGSPLHF.

The genes are TRBV2 and TRBJ2-2; 12 nucleotides agree with TRBD2. The CDR3 runs to 15 residues. CDR1 SNHLY and CDR2 FYNNEI come from the germline V gene. Trimming cost V 6 bases and J 3 bases; bases outside gene matches: 2. This CDR3 reads CASSRLAGDTGELFF. The CDR3 DNA is TGTGCCAGCAGCCGACTAGCGGGAGACACCGGGGAGCTGTTTTTT.

The chain couples TRBV6-6 to TRBJ1-3, with 10 bases matching TRBD1. The CDR3 is 16 residues long. Germline-derived CDR1 and CDR2 are MNHNY and SVGAGI (reference sequence). V lost 2 bases to trimming and J lost 0 bases; unmatched junction nucleotides: 1. Here the CDR3 reads CASSYDRGPSGNTIYF. CDR3 DNA: TGTGCCAGCAGTTACGACAGGGGGCCCTCTGGAAACACCATATATTTT.

This clone was seen only a few times. V is TRBV7-9 and J is TRBJ1-1; D is perhaps TRBD1 (6 bases). The CDR3 is 13 amino acids. V lost 0 bases, J lost 6 bases, and 8 bases lay in between. Germline V lookup: CDR1 SEHNR, CDR2 FQNEAQ (reference sequence). In DNA, the CDR3 is TGTGCCAGCAGCTTAGCGGGGGCGGCTGAAGCTTTCTTT. Its protein is CASSLAGAAEAFF.

The chain has TRBV29-1 and TRBJ2-7; 9 positions match TRBD2. V shed 1 base, J shed 6 bases, and the junction held 4 bases outside the gene matches. This CDR3 spans 13 amino acids. CDR1 and CDR2 (germline): SQVTM, ANQGSEA. The CDR3 region has the DNA TGCAGCGTTGAAGTTGCGGGAGGGGGCGAGCAGTACTTC. Translation gives CSVEVAGGGEQYF.